The sequence of this T cell receptor (beta chain) was determined in a study of T cell responses to AZD1222 COVID-19 vaccine (dated by TCRdb to about 2021). At the level of the whole study: A total of approximately 250 trial participants underwent TCR sequencing, of whom more than 200 had received two doses of AZD1222 and some 26 had received two doses of the MenACWY control vaccine. Trial participants were enrolled by age into subgroups of 18-55, 56-69 and 70-plus years, and about 150, 27 and 61 TCR-sequenced participants, respectively, were included in these subgroups. Beyond this particular receptor, the publication reports: Epitopes outside the regions mutated in the B.1.351 and B.1.1.7 variants were reportedly recognized by nearly half of the unique spike-specific TCRs. Conclusions about previously exposed vaccinees are limited because only a handful of AZD1222 recipients were SARS-CoV-2 seropositive at baseline. Spike-specific TCR breadth and depth rose significantly after two AZD1222 doses compared with day 0 and with MenACWY recipients. The 56-69-year group was small, and its depth increase did not reach significance, likely because of low power. Participants were mostly white British, with more females than males. The authors suggested clonal diversity may have been underestimated. The vaccine-associated CD4 TCRs covered the entire spike protein, and the dominant responses fell in regions 160-218 and 743-854. No day 14 peak-response samples were available, so repertoires were characterized only after the peak T cell response.

The CDR3 sequence holds 13 residues, the cysteine and phenylalanine included. Kept here is only the CDR3 DNA, which spans 39 bases and is read in frame from base 1. Trimming at the junction amounts to 0 bases on V and 8 bases on J, and the germline ends lie 11 bases apart. The germline V gene sets CDR1 to SGHRS and CDR2 to YFSETQ. Worth noting for this clone: Its antigen is currently not known. It has no much larger one-base neighbor in the sample; base qualities were not kept.

The CDR3 regions of human TCRbeta chains were subjected to immunosequencing. In the original analysis: TCRs in the repertoires were compared against a reference library of SARS-CoV-2-specific TCRs that had been generated with the MIRA antigen-specificity platform. Breadth meant the fraction of unique TCRs that were SARS-CoV-2-associated, whereas depth meant the fraction of total T cells that were SARS-CoV-2-associated. Using the MIRA data, each spike-specific TCR was mapped to the spike region that the TCR reacts to and placed in a CD4 or CD8 class. Log10-transformed breadth and depth values were compared by one-way ANOVA with Sidak's multiple comparisons tests. Drawn from immuneACCESS, this table holds only the in-frame rearrangements with V and J called that TCRdb kept. Clones are partly lost; checked studies trace under half to an unresolved V gene and leave the rest unexplained. V and J calls and clone size are those listed in that table; D and trimming were worked out from the DNA. For this sample the table gives 150,000 to 160,000 clones, of which 90% were detected only once. The top ten clonotypes cover more than 1.3% of the sample.

In light of the paper, this sample's time point label describes: about 28 days (+/-7) after the second vaccine dose. AZD1222 recipients whose second dose came at about 4 weeks and those whose second dose came at about 12 weeks were combined into one group, since spike-specific TCR depth and breadth did not differ between the two schedules. The vaccinee samples were drawn from two UK trials, COV001 and COV002, one of which was a single-blind randomized controlled phase 2/3 trial testing AZD1222 (ChAdOx1 nCoV-19) in healthy adults. For TCRbeta chain sequencing, PBMC samples were collected from trial participants at day 0 and at day 28 after the second dose.

The rearrangement joined TRBV5-1 to TRBJ1-2, and the D gene may be TRBD1, 5 bases matching. This sample comprised peripheral blood, obtained 28 days after the second AZD1222 dose. This clonotype originated in an adult who received the AZD1222 COVID-19 vaccine. The CDR3 reads CASSLEGDSGYTF. The nucleotides read TGCGCCAGCAGCTTGGAAGGGGATAGCGGCTACACCTTC.